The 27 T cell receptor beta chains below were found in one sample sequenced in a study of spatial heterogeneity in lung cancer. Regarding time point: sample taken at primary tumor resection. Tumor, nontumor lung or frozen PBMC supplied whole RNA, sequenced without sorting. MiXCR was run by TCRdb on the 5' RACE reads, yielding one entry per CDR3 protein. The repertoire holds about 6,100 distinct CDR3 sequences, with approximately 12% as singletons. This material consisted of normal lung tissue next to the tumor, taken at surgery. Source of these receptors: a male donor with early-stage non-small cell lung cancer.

The CDR3: CAGRSEPGTDTQYF. CDR3 coding DNA: TGTGCCGGGCGAAGCGAGCCCGGCACAGATACGCAGTATTTT. The chain links TRBV10-3 to TRBJ2-3; D call uncertain. The germline V gene encodes CDR1 ENHRY and CDR2 SYGVKD. CDR3 length: 14 amino acids. Trimming stripped 11 bases from V and 1 base from J, with 16 bases between.

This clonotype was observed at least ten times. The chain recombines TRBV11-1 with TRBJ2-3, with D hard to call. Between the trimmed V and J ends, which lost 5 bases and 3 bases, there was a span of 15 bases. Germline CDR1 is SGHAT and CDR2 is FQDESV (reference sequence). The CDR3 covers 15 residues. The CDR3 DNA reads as TGTGCCAGCAGCACCGGGCCCCAAGAGACAGATACGCAGTATTTT. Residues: CASSTGPQETDTQYF.

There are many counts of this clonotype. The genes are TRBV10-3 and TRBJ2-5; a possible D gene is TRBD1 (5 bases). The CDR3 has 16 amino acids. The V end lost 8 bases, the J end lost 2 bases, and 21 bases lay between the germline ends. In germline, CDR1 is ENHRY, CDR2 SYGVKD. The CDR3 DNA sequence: TGTGCCATCGCTGTCTCAGGGATGGTACTACAAGAGACCCAGTACTTC. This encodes CAIAVSGMVLQETQYF.

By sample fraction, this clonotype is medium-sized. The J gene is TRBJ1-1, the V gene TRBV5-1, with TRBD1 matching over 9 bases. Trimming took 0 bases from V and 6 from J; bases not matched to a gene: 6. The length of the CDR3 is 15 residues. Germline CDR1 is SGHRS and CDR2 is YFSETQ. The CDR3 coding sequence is TGCGCCAGCAGCTTGGCCGGGGACAGGGCCTCTGAAGCTTTCTTT. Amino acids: CASSLAGDRASEAFF.

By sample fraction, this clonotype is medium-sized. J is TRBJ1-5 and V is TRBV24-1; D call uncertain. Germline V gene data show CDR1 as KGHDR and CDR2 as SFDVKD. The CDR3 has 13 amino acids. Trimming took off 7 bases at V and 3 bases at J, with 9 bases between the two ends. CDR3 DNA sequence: TGTGCCACCAGCAAGGAAATCAATCAGCCCCAGCATTTT. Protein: CATSKEINQPQHF.

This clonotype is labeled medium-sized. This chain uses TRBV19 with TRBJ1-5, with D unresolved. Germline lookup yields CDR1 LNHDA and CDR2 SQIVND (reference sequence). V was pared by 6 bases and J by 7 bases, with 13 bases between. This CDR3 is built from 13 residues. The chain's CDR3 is CASSNQPEQPQHF. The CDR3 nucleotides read TGTGCCAGTAGCAACCAACCGGAACAGCCCCAGCATTTT.

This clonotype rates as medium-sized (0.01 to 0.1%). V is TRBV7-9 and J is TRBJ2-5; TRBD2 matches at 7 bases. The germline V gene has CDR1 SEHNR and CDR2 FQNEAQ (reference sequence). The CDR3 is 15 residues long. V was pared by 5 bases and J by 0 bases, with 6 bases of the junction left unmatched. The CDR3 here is CASSPRSGNQETQYF. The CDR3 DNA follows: TGTGCCAGCAGCCCCAGAAGCGGGAACCAAGAGACCCAGTACTTC.

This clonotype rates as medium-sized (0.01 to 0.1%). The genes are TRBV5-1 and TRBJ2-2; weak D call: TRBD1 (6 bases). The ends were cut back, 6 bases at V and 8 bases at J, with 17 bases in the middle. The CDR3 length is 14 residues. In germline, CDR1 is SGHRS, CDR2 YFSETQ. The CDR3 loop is CASNPGQQEGELFF. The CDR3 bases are TGCGCCAGCAACCCCGGACAGCAGGAAGGGGAGCTGTTTTTT.

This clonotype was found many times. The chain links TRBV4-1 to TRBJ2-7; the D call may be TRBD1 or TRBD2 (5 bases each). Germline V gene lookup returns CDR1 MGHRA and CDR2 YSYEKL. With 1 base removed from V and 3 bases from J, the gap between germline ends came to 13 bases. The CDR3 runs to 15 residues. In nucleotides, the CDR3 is TGCGCCAGCAGCCAAGGACCCGGGACCGGCTACGAGCAGTACTTC. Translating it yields CASSQGPGTGYEQYF.

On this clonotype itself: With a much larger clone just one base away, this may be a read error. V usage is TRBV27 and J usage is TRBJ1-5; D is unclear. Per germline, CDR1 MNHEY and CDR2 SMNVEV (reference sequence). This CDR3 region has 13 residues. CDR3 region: CASGKASNQPQQF. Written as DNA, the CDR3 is TGTGCCAGCGGCAAGGCGAGCAATCAGCCCCAGCAATTT.

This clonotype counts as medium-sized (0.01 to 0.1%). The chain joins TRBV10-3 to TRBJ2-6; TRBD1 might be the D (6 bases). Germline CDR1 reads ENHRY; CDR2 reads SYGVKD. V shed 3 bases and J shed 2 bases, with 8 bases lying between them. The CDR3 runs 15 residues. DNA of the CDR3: TGTGCCATCAGTGAAAGGGGGACTGGGGCCAACGTCCTGACTTTC. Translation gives CAISERGTGANVLTF.

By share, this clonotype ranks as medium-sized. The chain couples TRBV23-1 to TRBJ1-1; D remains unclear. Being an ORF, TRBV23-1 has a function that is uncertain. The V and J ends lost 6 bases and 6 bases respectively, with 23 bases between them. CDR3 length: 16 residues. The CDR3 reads CASRRAMIRREPEAFF. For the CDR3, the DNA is TGCGCCAGCAGGCGGGCGATGATCCGGCGGGAACCTGAAGCTTTCTTT.

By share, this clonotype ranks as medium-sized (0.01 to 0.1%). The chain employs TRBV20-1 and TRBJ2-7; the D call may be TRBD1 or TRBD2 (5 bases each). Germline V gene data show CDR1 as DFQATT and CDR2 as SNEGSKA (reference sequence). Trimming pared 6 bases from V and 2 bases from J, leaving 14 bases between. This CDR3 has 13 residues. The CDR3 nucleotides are TGCAGTGCCACCCGGGACGGCCCCTACGAGCAGTACTTC. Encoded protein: CSATRDGPYEQYF.

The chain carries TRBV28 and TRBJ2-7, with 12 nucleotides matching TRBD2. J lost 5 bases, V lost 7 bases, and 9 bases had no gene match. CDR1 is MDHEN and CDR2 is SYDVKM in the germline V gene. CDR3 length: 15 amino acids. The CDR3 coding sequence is TGTGCCAGCAACGGAGGGACTAGCGGGTCCAACGAGCAGTACTTC. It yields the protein CASNGGTSGSNEQYF.

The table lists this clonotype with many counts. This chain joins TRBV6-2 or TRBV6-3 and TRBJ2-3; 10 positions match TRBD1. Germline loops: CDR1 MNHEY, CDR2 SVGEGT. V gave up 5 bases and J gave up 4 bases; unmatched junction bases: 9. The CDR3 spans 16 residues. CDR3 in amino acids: CASSRPRDRGADTQYF. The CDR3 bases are TGTGCCAGCAGTCGCCCCCGGGACAGGGGCGCAGATACGCAGTATTTT.

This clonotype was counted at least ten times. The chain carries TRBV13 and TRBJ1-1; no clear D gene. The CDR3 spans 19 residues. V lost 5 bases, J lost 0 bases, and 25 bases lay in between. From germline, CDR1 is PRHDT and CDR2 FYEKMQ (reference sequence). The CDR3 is CASSPMRRGQINMNTEAFF. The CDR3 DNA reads TGTGCCAGCAGCCCAATGAGGAGAGGGCAGATAAACATGAACACTGAAGCTTTCTTT.

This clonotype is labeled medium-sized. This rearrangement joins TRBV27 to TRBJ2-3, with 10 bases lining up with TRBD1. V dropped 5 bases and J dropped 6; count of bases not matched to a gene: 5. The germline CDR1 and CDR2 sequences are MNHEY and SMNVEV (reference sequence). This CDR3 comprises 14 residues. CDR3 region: CASSPRQGADTQYF. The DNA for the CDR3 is TGTGCCAGCAGTCCAAGACAGGGGGCGGATACGCAGTATTTT.

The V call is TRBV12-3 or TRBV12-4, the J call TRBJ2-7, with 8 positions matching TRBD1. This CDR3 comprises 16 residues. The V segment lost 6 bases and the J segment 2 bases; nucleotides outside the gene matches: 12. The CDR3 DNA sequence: TGTGCCAGCAGCTCCGCTATCACACAGGGGGCCTACGAGCAGTACTTC. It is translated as CASSSAITQGAYEQYF.

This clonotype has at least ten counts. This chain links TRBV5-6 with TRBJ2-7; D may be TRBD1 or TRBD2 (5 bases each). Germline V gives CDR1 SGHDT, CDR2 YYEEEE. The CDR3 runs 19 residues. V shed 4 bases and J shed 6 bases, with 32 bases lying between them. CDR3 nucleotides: TGTGCCAGCAGCCCCCGCCCCGGGACCGAGGATCCAACTCTCAGCGAGCAGTACTTC. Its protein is CASSPRPGTEDPTLSEQYF.

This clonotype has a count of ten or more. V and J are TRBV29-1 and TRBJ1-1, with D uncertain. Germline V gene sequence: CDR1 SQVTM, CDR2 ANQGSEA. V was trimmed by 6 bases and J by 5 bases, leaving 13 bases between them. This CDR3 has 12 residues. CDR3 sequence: CSVGEVRTEAFF. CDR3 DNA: TGCAGCGTCGGGGAAGTTCGGACTGAAGCTTTCTTT. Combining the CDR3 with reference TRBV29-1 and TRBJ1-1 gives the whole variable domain SAVISQKPSRDICQRGTSLTIQCQVDSQVTMMFWYRQQPGQSLTLIATANQGSEATYESGFVIDKFPISRPNLTFSTLTVSNMSPEDSSIYLCSVGEVRTEAFFGQGTRLTVV.

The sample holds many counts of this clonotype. CDR3 region: CASRTGNNQPQHF. The CDR3 DNA reads as TGTGCCAGCAGGACAGGGAACAATCAGCCCCAGCATTTT. This chain links TRBV6-6 with TRBJ1-5; 7 bases map to TRBD1. Germline assignment: CDR1 MNHNY and CDR2 SVGAGI (reference sequence). V lost 6 bases and J lost 3; bases outside the gene matches: 2. This CDR3 has 13 residues.

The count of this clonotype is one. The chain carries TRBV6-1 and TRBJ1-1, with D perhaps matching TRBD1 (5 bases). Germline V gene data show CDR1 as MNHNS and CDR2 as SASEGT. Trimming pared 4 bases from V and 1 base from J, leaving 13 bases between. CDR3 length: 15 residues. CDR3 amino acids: CASSVGTGSNTEAFF. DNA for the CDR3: TGTGCCAGCAGTGTAGGGACGGGATCGAACACTGAAGCTTTCTTT.

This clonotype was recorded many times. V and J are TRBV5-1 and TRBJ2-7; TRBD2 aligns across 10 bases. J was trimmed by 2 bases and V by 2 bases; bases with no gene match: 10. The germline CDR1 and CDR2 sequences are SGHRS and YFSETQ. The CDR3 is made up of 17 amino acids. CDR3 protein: CASSLQEGLAGAYEQYF. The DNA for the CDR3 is TGCGCCAGCAGCTTACAGGAGGGTCTAGCGGGAGCCTACGAGCAGTACTTC.

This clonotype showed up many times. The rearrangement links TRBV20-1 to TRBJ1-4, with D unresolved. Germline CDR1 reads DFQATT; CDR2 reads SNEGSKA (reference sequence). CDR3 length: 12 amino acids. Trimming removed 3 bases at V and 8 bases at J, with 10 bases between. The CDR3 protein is CSASRHEEKLFF. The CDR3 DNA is TGCAGTGCTAGTAGGCACGAGGAAAAACTGTTTTTT.

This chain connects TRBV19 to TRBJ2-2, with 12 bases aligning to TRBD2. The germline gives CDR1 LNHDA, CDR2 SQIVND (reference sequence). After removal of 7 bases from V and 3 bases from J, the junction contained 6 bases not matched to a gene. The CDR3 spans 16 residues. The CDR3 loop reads CASISTSGGYTGELFF. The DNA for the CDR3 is TGTGCCAGTATCTCGACTAGCGGGGGTTACACCGGGGAGCTGTTTTTT.

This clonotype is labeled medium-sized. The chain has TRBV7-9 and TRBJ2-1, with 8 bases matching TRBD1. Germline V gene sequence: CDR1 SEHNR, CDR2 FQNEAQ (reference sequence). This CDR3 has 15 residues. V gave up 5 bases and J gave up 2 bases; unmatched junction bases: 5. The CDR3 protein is CASSDTGGTYNEQFF. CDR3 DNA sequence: TGTGCCAGCAGCGATACAGGGGGGACCTACAATGAGCAGTTCTTC.

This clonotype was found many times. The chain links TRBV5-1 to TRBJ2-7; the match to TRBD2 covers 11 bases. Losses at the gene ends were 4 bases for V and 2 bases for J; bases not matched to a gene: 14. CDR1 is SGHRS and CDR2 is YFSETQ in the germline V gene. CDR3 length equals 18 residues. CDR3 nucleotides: TGCGCCAGCAGCCCCCAACTAGCGGGAGAAAGGCGGCCCTACGAGCAGTACTTC. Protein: CASSPQLAGERRPYEQYF.